This paragraph covers one TCR beta chain sequence. CDR1 is KGHSH and CDR2 is LQKENI in the germline V gene. Trimming shortened V by 2 bases and J by 2 bases, and 6 bases separated the two germline ends. The CDR3 runs to 13 residues. Original processing methods: Amplification of reference gene primers was used by the study to estimate nucleated cell counts. Clones were read by immunoSEQ multiplex PCR, and TCRdb kept only the in-frame ones, dropping some. D and trimming come from the DNA, and the V and J calls and clone size come from that table. Of 110,000 to 150,000 clones listed, 84% are singletons. This record belongs to a study of blood T cell repertoires in COVID-19. Study-wide context: Whether acute or convalescent, the COVID-19 samples came from the United States, Italy and Spain.

The material sequenced was peripheral blood. The chain has TRBV18 and TRBJ1-2; no definite D call. This TCR came from a woman of 80 years or more in a cohort sampled during active or convalescent COVID-19. The CDR3 is CASSPNRNYGYTF. CDR3 bases: TGTGCCAGCTCACCAAACAGAAACTATGGCTACACCTTC.